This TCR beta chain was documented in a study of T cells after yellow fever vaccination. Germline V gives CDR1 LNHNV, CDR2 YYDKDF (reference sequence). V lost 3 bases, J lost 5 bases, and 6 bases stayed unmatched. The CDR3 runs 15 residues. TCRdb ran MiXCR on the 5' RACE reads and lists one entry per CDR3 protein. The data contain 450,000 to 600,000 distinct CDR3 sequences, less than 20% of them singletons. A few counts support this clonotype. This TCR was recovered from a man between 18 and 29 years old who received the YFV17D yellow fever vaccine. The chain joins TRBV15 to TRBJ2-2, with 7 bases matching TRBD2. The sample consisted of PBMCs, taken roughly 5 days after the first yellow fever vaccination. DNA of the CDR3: TGTGCCACCAGCAGGTCGGGGGGACGGACCGGGGAGCTGTTTTTT. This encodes CATSRSGGRTGELFF.